These 24 T cell receptor beta chains were sequenced from one sample in a study of metastatic and nonmetastatic thyroid tumors. TCRdb re-processed the PCR reads through MiXCR. This sample has about 21,000 clones, with approximately 31% found just once. No treatment of any kind had been given to any patient before thyroid surgery. The sample taken for sequencing was blood. The receptors originated from a female donor with papillary thyroid cancer or a benign thyroid nodule (not recorded which). Some clones in this sample may be carry-over from other donors' samples.

The V and J genes are TRBV19 and TRBJ2-1; tentative D call: TRBD1 (5 bases). The V end was cut by 6 bases, the J end by 6 bases, with 15 bases between. The CDR3 loop spans 14 amino acids. The germline V gene encodes CDR1 LNHDA and CDR2 SQIVND (reference sequence). CDR3 in amino acids: CASSTGLGVNEQFF. The CDR3, as DNA: TGTGCCAGTAGCACAGGCCTTGGCGTCAATGAGCAGTTCTTC.

This clone is labeled medium-sized. The chain recombines TRBV4-1 with TRBJ2-3; a possible D gene is TRBD2 (5 bases). Trimming took off 0 bases at V and 1 base at J, with 14 bases between the two ends. This CDR3 has 17 residues. Germline values: CDR1 MGHRA, CDR2 YSYEKL. The CDR3 protein is CASSQDVGERGTDTQYF. CDR3 sequence (DNA): TGCGCCAGCAGCCAAGATGTCGGGGAGAGGGGCACAGATACGCAGTATTTT.

This clone was found a few times. The J gene is TRBJ1-1, the V gene TRBV6-1; D gene ambiguous. The germline V gene has CDR1 MNHNS and CDR2 SASEGT. This CDR3 region has 15 residues. V lost 6 bases to trimming and J lost 2 bases, with 16 bases between them. This CDR3 is CASSESGTANTEAFF. Written as DNA, the CDR3 is TGTGCCAGCAGCGAGTCCGGTACGGCAAACACTGAAGCTTTCTTT.

The rearrangement links TRBV6-2 or TRBV6-3 to TRBJ2-7; TRBD1 is a possible D gene (5 bases). This CDR3 is built from 15 residues. Between the trimmed V and J ends, which lost 1 base and 0 bases, there was a span of 10 bases. Germline V gene sequence: CDR1 MNHEY, CDR2 SVGEGT. CDR3 in DNA: TGTGCCAGCAGTTACTTGGGGCCAAACTCCTACGAGCAGTACTTC. Encoded protein: CASSYLGPNSYEQYF.

The chain carries TRBV20-1 and TRBJ2-1, with 14 bases matching TRBD2. The CDR3 covers 14 residues. The ends lost 6 bases at V and 7 bases at J; junction bases unmatched: 5. Looked up from germline, CDR1 is DFQATT and CDR2 is SNEGSKA (reference sequence). The CDR3 loop reads CSAIRTSGRNEQFF. The CDR3 DNA is TGCAGTGCCATCCGGACTAGCGGGAGGAATGAGCAGTTCTTC.

V gene TRBV11-2 combines with J gene TRBJ2-5; 10 bases agree with TRBD1. V dropped 5 bases and J dropped 3; count of bases not matched to a gene: 9. From germline, CDR1 is SGHAT and CDR2 FQNNGV. The CDR3 extends over 16 amino acids. CDR3 bases: TGTGCCAGCAGCCGTCCGGGACAGGGGAAAAAAGAGACCCAGTACTTC. This gives the protein CASSRPGQGKKETQYF.

In its sample, this clone was seen many times. V and J are TRBV10-1 and TRBJ2-1, with D possibly being TRBD1 (6 bases). The germline V gene has CDR1 WNHNN and CDR2 SYGVQD (reference sequence). CDR3 length equals 11 residues. The V and J ends lost 5 bases and 8 bases respectively, with 7 bases between them. In DNA form, the CDR3 reads TGCGCCAGCAGTAGGGGGTATGAGCAGTTCTTC. This translates into CASSRGYEQFF.

The chain couples TRBV5-1 to TRBJ1-1; D call uncertain. The CDR3 has 12 residues. Per germline, CDR1 SGHRS and CDR2 YFSETQ. Between the trimmed V and J ends, which lost 4 bases and 1 base, there was a span of 5 bases. For the CDR3, the DNA is TGCGCCAGCAGCATGGGGAACACTGAAGCTTTCTTT. This codes for CASSMGNTEAFF.

The sample holds many counts of this clone. This chain joins TRBV5-6 and TRBJ1-2; D possibly corresponds to TRBD1 (6 bases). The CDR3 has 19 amino acids. The V and J ends lost 1 base and 2 bases respectively, with 24 bases between them. The germline CDR1 and CDR2 sequences are SGHDT and YYEEEE. The CDR3: CASSLWGAQGILRNYGYTF. The CDR3 coding sequence is TGTGCCAGCAGCTTGTGGGGGGCGCAGGGGATTCTGAGGAACTATGGCTACACCTTC.

This clone was observed a few times. The CDR3 DNA reads TGTGCCAGCAGTGAAGCAGGGGAAGTTGCTGAAGCTTTCTTT. Its protein is CASSEAGEVAEAFF. The J gene is TRBJ1-1, the V gene TRBV6-1; TRBD1 might be the D (5 bases). Germline V lookup: CDR1 MNHNS, CDR2 SASEGT. V lost 0 bases and J lost 6, with 11 bases in between. The CDR3 spans 14 residues.

As to this clone: It is likely a read error, because the conserved phenylalanine at the end of the CDR3 is missing. The chain employs TRBV10-3 and TRBJ1-3, with D perhaps TRBD1 (5 bases). Trimming took off 11 bases at V and 2 bases at J, with 28 bases between the two ends. CDR3 size: 18 residues. Germline-derived CDR1 and CDR2 are ENHRY and SYGVKD. The CDR3 DNA follows: TGTGCCGCCTTCTCCGCGACAGCGTACGGCGGTACTGGAAACACCATATATTTA. It is translated as CAAFSATAYGGTGNTIYL.

This clone qualifies as medium-sized. The chain combines TRBV20-1 with TRBJ1-6; D not resolved. The germline CDR1 and CDR2 sequences are DFQATT and SNEGSKA (reference sequence). V lost 3 bases to trimming and J lost 6 bases, with 15 bases between them. There are 15 residues in the CDR3. CDR3 DNA: TGCAGTGCTAGGACGAGACCCGCTCCTAATTCACCCCTCCACTTT. It specifies CSARTRPAPNSPLHF.

The table lists this clone with a few counts. The V call is TRBV15, the J call TRBJ1-5; D possibly corresponds to TRBD1 (6 bases). The CDR3 loop spans 15 amino acids. Germline CDR1 is LNHNV and CDR2 is YYDKDF (reference sequence). V lost 5 bases and J 3 bases, leaving 14 bases between the germline ends. The CDR3 region has the DNA TGTGCCACCAGCTACAGGAGGGGGGCCAATCAGCCCCAGCATTTT. Translated: CATSYRRGANQPQHF.

This clone was detected many times. This clone may be a read error of a much larger clone one base away. In nucleotides, the CDR3 is TGTGCCAGCAGCTTAACTCGGACTAGCGGGGGCTACAATGAGCAGTTCTTC. Amino acid sequence: CASSLTRTSGGYNEQFF. The chain is built from TRBV7-3 and TRBJ2-1; 13 bases agree with TRBD2. CDR1 SGHTA and CDR2 FQGTGA come from the germline V gene. CDR3 length equals 17 residues. With V trimmed by 0 bases and J by 3 bases, 2 bases remained unmatched.

The sample holds many counts of this clone. The J gene is TRBJ1-1, the V gene TRBV20-1, with 9 bases aligning to TRBD1. The germline gives CDR1 DFQATT, CDR2 SNEGSKA (reference sequence). CDR3 length equals 14 residues. J gave up 3 bases and V 6 bases, and 8 bases lay outside the gene matches. The CDR3 DNA follows: TGCAGTGCAAAACAGGGGGCGGGGGACACTGAAGCTTTCTTT. Translation: CSAKQGAGDTEAFF.

For the CDR3, the DNA is TGTGCCAGCAGCCAAGATCGGGGCGGACCCTACGAGCAGTACTTC. Encoded protein: CASSQDRGGPYEQYF. The genes are TRBV4-2 and TRBJ2-7; D could derive from TRBD1 or TRBD2 (5 bases each). Germline lookup yields CDR1 LGHNA and CDR2 YNFKEQ. The CDR3 totals 15 residues. The V gene lost 0 bases and the J gene lost 2 bases, with 11 bases spanning the gap.

Note on this clone: The junction departs from germline at one end; a sequencing error may be responsible. At the DNA level, this CDR3 is encoded by other sequences in the same sample as well. The chain employs TRBV18 and TRBJ2-2, with a weak D call TRBD2 (6 bases). CDR3 length: 17 amino acids. Germline assignment: CDR1 KGHSH and CDR2 LQKENI. The CDR3 is CASSPLSAGTNTGELFF. The CDR3 bases are TGTGCCAGCTCACCCCTCAGCGCGGGGACGAACACTGGGGAGCTGTTTTTT.

This clone was counted ten times or more. Other DNA sequences in the same sample also yield this CDR3. This rearrangement joins TRBV2 to TRBJ1-4; TRBD1 aligns across 8 bases. The junction had 3 bases not matched to a gene; V was cut back by 4 bases and J by 8 bases. Germline CDR1 is SNHLY and CDR2 is FYNNEI. This CDR3 contains 13 residues. This CDR3 is CASSGAGGEKLFF. The CDR3 coding sequence is TGTGCCAGCAGTGGGGCAGGGGGCGAAAAACTGTTTTTT.

This clone was picked up many times. The J gene is TRBJ2-1, the V gene TRBV10-3; D tentatively reads TRBD1 or TRBD2 (6 bases each). The CDR3 is made up of 13 amino acids. CDR1 and CDR2 (germline): ENHRY, SYGVKD. V was cut by 7 bases and J by 4 bases, with 11 bases left in between. As DNA, the CDR3 is TGTGCCATCACGCGGGACAAATACAATGAGCAGTTCTTC. Translation: CAITRDKYNEQFF.

This clone was counted only a few times. The chain uses TRBV6-6 and TRBJ2-2; D possibly corresponds to TRBD2 (5 bases). V was cut by 1 base and J by 2 bases, with 8 bases left in between. Per the germline V gene, CDR1 is MNHNY and CDR2 is SVGAGI (reference sequence). The CDR3 consists of 15 residues. This CDR3 is CASSYFPGNTGELFF. The CDR3, as DNA: TGTGCCAGCAGTTACTTTCCGGGAAACACCGGGGAGCTGTTTTTT.

There are many counts of this clone. The chain is built from TRBV14 and TRBJ2-3, with a possible D match to TRBD2 (5 bases). CDR1 SGHDN and CDR2 FVKESK come from the germline V gene. The length of the CDR3 is 17 residues. Trimming cost V 1 base and J 2 bases, with 16 bases left between them. The CDR3 DNA reads TGTGCCAGCAGCCAAGTACGGACTTCCCACGCCACAGATACGCAGTATTTT. It translates to CASSQVRTSHATDTQYF.

This clone was detected only a few times. The rearrangement links TRBV2 to TRBJ2-3; D gene ambiguous. The CDR3 spans 12 residues. In germline, CDR1 is SNHLY, CDR2 FYNNEI. With 2 bases removed from V and 9 bases from J, the gap between germline ends came to 9 bases. Written as DNA, the CDR3 is TGTGCCAGCAGTGAAAATCAACACACGCAGTATTTT. This gives the protein CASSENQHTQYF.

The chain uses TRBV20-1 and TRBJ2-2; maybe TRBD2 (5 bases). The CDR3 length is 15 residues. V lost 0 bases and J lost 3, with 11 bases in between. From germline, CDR1 is DFQATT and CDR2 SNEGSKA (reference sequence). This chain's CDR3 is CSARDPGLDTGELFF. Written as DNA, the CDR3 is TGCAGTGCTAGAGATCCGGGGTTGGACACCGGGGAGCTGTTTTTT.

In this sample, this clone turned up a few times. The junction and the germline gene differ at one end; a read error may be behind it. V usage is TRBV2 and J usage is TRBJ1-1, with TRBD1 as a possible D gene (5 bases). This CDR3 contains 15 residues. Germline V gene lookup returns CDR1 SNHLY and CDR2 FYNNEI. The CDR3 loop reads CANSEVGRAVSEAFF. DNA for the CDR3: TGTGCCAACAGTGAAGTTGGCAGGGCAGTATCCGAAGCTTTCTTT.